This T cell receptor beta chain was found in a study of blood T cell repertoires in COVID-19. Across the study: Whether acute or convalescent, the COVID-19 samples came from the United States, Italy and Spain. T cells, B-cell-depleted T cells, or PBMCs provided the cDNA or gDNA that served as material.

Per germline, CDR1 ENHRY and CDR2 SYGVKD. This CDR3 is 14 amino acids long. V was clipped by 2 bases and J by 4 bases; unmatched bases: 2. The table came from immunoSEQ multiplex PCR; TCRdb's copy has only in-frame clones and leaves some out. The profile covers 190,000 or so clones, with 70% to 90% appearing a single time and 2.7% taken by the ten largest. This sequence originates from a man aged 35 to 55 with active or convalescent COVID-19. The rearrangement uses TRBV10-3 and TRBJ1-1; 9 nucleotides line up with TRBD1. The sequenced sample was peripheral blood. The CDR3 nucleotides read TGTGCCATCAGTGAGGGGACAGGGCTCACTGAAGCTTTCTTT. It translates to CAISEGTGLTEAFF.